This T cell receptor (beta chain) was recovered during a study of cytomegalovirus exposure and HLA in healthy donors. Study-level background: It was reported in a later analysis that the same platform had been used for the 120 or so validation repertoires as for the roughly 700 first-cohort repertoires. Study-wide points: Cytomegalovirus-associated status was assigned to roughly 160 TCR beta chains.

Separate from the approximately 670-subject first cohort was the roughly 120-subject validation cohort, to which the donors belonged. Notes on this clone: The target antigen is unknown.

Profiling relied on immunoSEQ multiplex PCR, and the TCRdb table lists in-frame clones only, not all of them. Of approximately 210,000 clones in the sample, 70% to 90% were seen once. CDR3 length equals 15 residues. Germline CDR1 is SGDLS and CDR2 is YYNGEE. V was trimmed by 4 bases and J by 1 base, leaving 15 bases between them. This clonotype was sampled from a woman in her late teens or twenties in good health and CMV-seronegative. The sample consisted of PBMCs. This chain uses TRBV9 with TRBJ2-7, with a tentative D call TRBD1 (6 bases). The CDR3 spells CASSPAGDTSYEQYF. The CDR3 DNA sequence: TGTGCCAGCAGCCCCGCAGGGGACACTTCCTACGAGCAGTACTTC.